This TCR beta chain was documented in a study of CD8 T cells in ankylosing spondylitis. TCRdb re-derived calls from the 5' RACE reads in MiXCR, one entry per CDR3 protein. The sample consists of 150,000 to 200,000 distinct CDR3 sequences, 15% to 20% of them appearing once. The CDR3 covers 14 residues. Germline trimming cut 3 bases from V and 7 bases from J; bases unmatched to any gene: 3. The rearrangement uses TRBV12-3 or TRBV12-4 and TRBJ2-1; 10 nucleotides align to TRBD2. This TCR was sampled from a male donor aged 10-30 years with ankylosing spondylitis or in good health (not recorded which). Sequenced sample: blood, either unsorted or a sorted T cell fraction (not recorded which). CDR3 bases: TGTGCCAGCAGTTTTACTAGCGGGAAGAATGAGCAGTTCTTC. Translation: CASSFTSGKNEQFF.